The rows below give T cell receptor beta chains drawn from one sample of a study of long-term antiretroviral therapy in people with HIV. Method: immunoSEQ multiplex PCR; TCRdb's copy keeps in-frame clones and lacks some. The sample holds over 20,000 clones, approximately 86% seen once. Sequencing was performed on unsorted PBMCs, taken 1.6 years after starting antiretroviral therapy. The receptors come from a man aged 40-49 years with HIV. CDR3s include the opening cysteine and the closing phenylalanine or tryptophan. The order of the fields is clone size, J gene, D gene, V gene, CDR3 protein, CDR3 DNA. A D gene is named only where the DNA matches it firmly. Clone sizes are given selectively: once, few, many, or a class where the clone is expanded.

-,TRBJ2-5,TRBD2,TRBV20-1,CSAGGVKGQYF,TGCAGTGCGGGGGGGGTGAAGGGCCAGTACTTC
-,TRBJ2-3,-,TRBV5-1,CASSLVATPDTQYF,TGCGCCAGCAGCTTGGTGGCTACCCCAGATACGCAGTATTTT
-,TRBJ2-1,TRBD1,TRBV4-1,CASSQVGSGGPYNEQFF,TGCGCCAGCAGCCAAGTGGGGTCAGGGGGCCCCTACAATGAGCAGTTCTTC
-,TRBJ1-4,-,TRBV4-1,CASSQDRGTDRFNEKLFF,TGCGCCAGCAGCCAAGATCGGGGGACTGACAGGTTTAATGAAAAACTGTTTTTT
-,TRBJ2-3,-,TRBV11-3,CASSLDPDTQYF,TGTGCCAGCAGCTTAGACCCTGATACGCAGTATTTT
-,TRBJ2-7,TRBD2,TRBV19,CASSIDGWGGEQYF,TGTGCCAGTAGTATAGACGGTTGGGGGGGAGAGCAGTACTTC
-,TRBJ2-3,-,TRBV6-1,CASSETLQRTTDTQYF,TGTGCCAGCAGTGAGACACTCCAGAGGACTACAGATACGCAGTATTTT
few,TRBJ2-3,-,TRBV4-1,CASSQATGTSTDTQYF,TGCGCCAGCAGCCAAGCGACAGGGACTAGCACAGATACGCAGTATTTT
-,TRBJ1-3,-,TRBV4-1,CASSQDPSSGNTIYF,TGCGCCAGCAGCCAAGACCCAAGCTCTGGAAACACCATATATTTT
-,TRBJ2-7,-,TRBV12-5,CASGLGGGPYEQYF,TGTGCTAGTGGCCTGGGAGGGGGCCCCTACGAGCAGTACTTC
few,TRBJ1-2,-,TRBV4-1,CASSQGGDYGYTF,TGCGCCAGCAGCCAAGGGGGCGACTATGGCTACACCTTC
-,TRBJ2-2,-,TRBV29-1,CSVNAQGTGLFF,TGCAGCGTTAACGCCCAGGGTACAGGGCTGTTTTTT
once,TRBJ2-2,-,TRBV4-2,CASSQDGSWGRTGELFF,TGTGCCAGCAGCCAAGATGGGTCCTGGGGTAGGACCGGGGAGCTGTTTTTT
once,TRBJ2-1,TRBD2,TRBV5-5,CASTSGLAGYNEQFF,TGTGCCAGCACTTCCGGACTAGCGGGCTACAATGAGCAGTTCTTC
few,TRBJ2-5,TRBD1,TRBV10-3,CAISERDRGRQETQYF,TGTGCCATCAGTGAGAGGGACAGGGGGCGCCAAGAGACCCAGTACTTC
-,TRBJ2-2,-,TRBV9,CASSVYPGGENTGELFF,TGTGCCAGCAGCGTATATCCAGGGGGGGAGAACACCGGGGAGCTGTTTTTT
-,TRBJ1-5,-,TRBV11-2,CASSRGGQPQHF,TGTGCCAGCAGCCGCGGGGGACAGCCCCAGCATTTT
-,TRBJ1-1,-,TRBV5-4,CASSPGYTEAFF,TGTGCCAGCAGCCCAGGCTACACTGAAGCTTTCTTT
-,TRBJ2-2,-,TRBV7-3,CASRRGSDTGELFF,TGTGCCAGCAGAAGGGGGTCGGACACCGGGGAGCTGTTTTTT
-,TRBJ2-2,-,TRBV4-2,CASSPLAVTNTGELFF,TGTGCCAGCAGCCCTTTAGCCGTTACGAACACCGGGGAGCTGTTTTTT
few,TRBJ1-6,-,TRBV5-6,CASSLAGNSPLHF,TGTGCCAGCAGCTTGGCGGGCAATTCACCCCTCCACTTT
-,TRBJ2-1,-,TRBV7-3,CASSSPGTSPDDEQFF,TGTGCCAGCAGCTCCCCGGGGACCTCCCCCGACGATGAGCAGTTCTTC
-,TRBJ1-6,-,TRBV25-1,CASRTFDPYSPLHF,TGTGCCAGCAGGACATTTGATCCCTATTCACCCCTCCACTTT
-,TRBJ1-5,TRBD1,TRBV19,CASKAGQGLISNQPQHF,TGTGCCAGTAAGGCGGGACAGGGTCTGATAAGCAATCAGCCCCAGCATTTT
-,TRBJ1-1,-,TRBV5-1,CASSLGPSGSEAFF,TGCGCCAGCAGCTTGGGACCTTCGGGTTCTGAAGCTTTCTTT
-,TRBJ2-3,TRBD1,TRBV19,CASSPGGGTDTQYF,TGTGCCAGTAGCCCAGGGGGCGGCACAGATACGCAGTATTTT
-,TRBJ2-1,TRBD2,TRBV4-1,CASSQDLRTSGYNEQFF,TGCGCCAGCAGCCAAGACCTTAGGACTAGCGGTTACAATGAGCAGTTCTTC
-,TRBJ1-1,-,TRBV5-6,CASSLGVEPPEAFF,TGTGCCAGCAGCTTGGGGGTGGAGCCCCCTGAAGCTTTCTTT
-,TRBJ2-3,-,TRBV25-1,CASSDLDTSSTDTQYF,TGTGCCAGCAGTGATCTGGACACTTCTAGCACAGATACGCAGTATTTT
few,TRBJ1-4,-,TRBV6-1,CASRVGGAGEKLFF,TGTGCCAGCAGGGTCGGGGGGGCTGGGGAAAAACTGTTTTTT
-,TRBJ2-3,-,TRBV27,CASSLSGTGRPDTQYF,TGTGCCAGCAGTTTATCGGGAACAGGACGTCCAGATACGCAGTATTTT
-,TRBJ2-3,TRBD1,TRBV5-6,CASSWTGLSPTDTQYF,TGTGCCAGCAGCTGGACAGGGCTCTCCCCCACAGATACGCAGTATTTT